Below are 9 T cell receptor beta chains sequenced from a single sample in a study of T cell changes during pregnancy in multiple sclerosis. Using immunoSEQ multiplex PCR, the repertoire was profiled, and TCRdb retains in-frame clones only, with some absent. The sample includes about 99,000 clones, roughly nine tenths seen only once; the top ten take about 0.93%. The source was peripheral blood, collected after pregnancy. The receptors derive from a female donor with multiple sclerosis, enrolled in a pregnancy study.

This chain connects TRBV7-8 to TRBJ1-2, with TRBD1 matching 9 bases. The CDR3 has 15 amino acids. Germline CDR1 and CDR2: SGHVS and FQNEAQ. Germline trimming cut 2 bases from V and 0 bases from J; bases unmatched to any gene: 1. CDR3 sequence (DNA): TGTGCCAGCAGCTTACGGGACAGGGCTAACTATGGCTACACCTTC. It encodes CASSLRDRANYGYTF.

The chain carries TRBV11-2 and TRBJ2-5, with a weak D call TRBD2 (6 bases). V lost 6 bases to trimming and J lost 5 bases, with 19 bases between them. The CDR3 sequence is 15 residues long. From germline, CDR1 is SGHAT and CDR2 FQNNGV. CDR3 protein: CASRVGSSGRETQYF. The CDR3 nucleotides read TGTGCCAGCAGAGTGGGGAGCAGCGGGCGGGAGACCCAGTACTTC.

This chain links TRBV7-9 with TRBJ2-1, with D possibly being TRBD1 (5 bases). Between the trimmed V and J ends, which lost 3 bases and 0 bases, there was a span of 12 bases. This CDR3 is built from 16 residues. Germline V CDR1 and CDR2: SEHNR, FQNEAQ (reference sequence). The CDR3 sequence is CASSFPGHFSYNEQFF. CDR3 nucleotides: TGTGCCAGCAGCTTTCCTGGACATTTCTCCTACAATGAGCAGTTCTTC.

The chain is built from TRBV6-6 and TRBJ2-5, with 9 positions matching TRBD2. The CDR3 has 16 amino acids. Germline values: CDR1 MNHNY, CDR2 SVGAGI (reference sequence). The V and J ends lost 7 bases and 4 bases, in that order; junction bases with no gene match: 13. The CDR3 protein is CASNNPPAGGGETQYF. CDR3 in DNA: TGTGCCAGCAACAATCCGCCAGCGGGAGGAGGAGAGACCCAGTACTTC.

CDR3 bases: TGTGCCAGCAGCCTGGGACAGGATAATTCACCCCTCCACTTT. Translating it yields CASSLGQDNSPLHF. The chain employs TRBV2 and TRBJ1-6, with TRBD1 matching over 8 bases. V gave up 6 bases and J gave up 5 bases; unmatched junction bases: 3. The germline CDR1 and CDR2 sequences are SNHLY and FYNNEI. CDR3 length: 14 residues.

The CDR3 nucleotides read TGTGCCAGCAGTCGATACCCACAGGGGGGCACTGAAGCTTTCTTT. Translated: CASSRYPQGGTEAFF. The J gene is TRBJ1-1, the V gene TRBV27; the match to TRBD1 covers 8 bases. J gave up 4 bases and V 5 bases, and 9 bases lay outside the gene matches. This CDR3 is 15 amino acids long. The germline CDR1 and CDR2 sequences are MNHEY and SMNVEV (reference sequence).

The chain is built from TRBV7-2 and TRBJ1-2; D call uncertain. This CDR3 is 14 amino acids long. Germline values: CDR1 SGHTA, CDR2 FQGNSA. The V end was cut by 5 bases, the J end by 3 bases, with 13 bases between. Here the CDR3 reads CASSPASRDYGYTF. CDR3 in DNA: TGTGCCAGCAGCCCGGCGTCTCGGGACTATGGCTACACCTTC.

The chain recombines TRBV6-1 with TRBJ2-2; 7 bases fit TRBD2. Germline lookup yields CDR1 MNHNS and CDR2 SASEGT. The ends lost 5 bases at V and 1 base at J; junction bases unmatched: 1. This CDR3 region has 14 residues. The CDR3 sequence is CASSSSGNTGELFF. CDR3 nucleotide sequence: TGTGCCAGCAGTTCTAGCGGGAACACCGGGGAGCTGTTTTTT.

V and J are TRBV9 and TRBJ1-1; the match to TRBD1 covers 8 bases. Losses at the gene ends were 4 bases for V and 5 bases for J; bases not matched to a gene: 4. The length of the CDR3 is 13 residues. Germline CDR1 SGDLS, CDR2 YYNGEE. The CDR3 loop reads CASSTGGRTEAFF. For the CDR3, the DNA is TGTGCCAGCAGCACAGGGGGGCGGACTGAAGCTTTCTTT.